This T cell receptor (beta chain) was observed in a study of glioma-infiltrating T cells after dendritic cell vaccination. CDR3 length equals 15 residues. CDR1 SNHLY and CDR2 FYNNEI come from the germline V gene. The V gene end was trimmed by 6 bases and the J gene end by 7 bases; junction bases not matched to a gene: 5. None of the glioblastoma patients had an isocitrate dehydrogenase mutation. Blood PBMC samples: pre-vaccination, two weeks post third vaccination, and at tumor progression. Only in-frame clones appear in the TCRdb table, and some are missing; sequencing was by immunoSEQ multiplex PCR. The sample lists tens of thousands of clones, about 80% occurring once.

Here the sequenced sample was blood, taken before dendritic cell vaccination. This clonotype was obtained from a human donor with glioblastoma. This chain links TRBV2 with TRBJ2-1; 14 bases are shared with TRBD2. In DNA form, the CDR3 reads TGTGCCAGCAGGGCCGGGACTAGCGGGAGAAATGAGCAGTTCTTC. Its protein product is CASRAGTSGRNEQFF.